This T cell receptor (beta chain) appears in the sequencing data of a study of cytomegalovirus exposure and HLA in healthy donors (dated by TCRdb to 2017 to 2019). Notes on the research overall: According to an earlier analysis of 550 to 700 of the donors, about 180 million T cells yielded 120 million or so unique TCR beta sequences and 276 Gb of sequence data. About 280 gigabases of sequencing data and around 85 million unique TCR sequences made up an early release that covered 500 to 700 HLA-typed donors. To predict cytomegalovirus infection status, the study combined high-throughput TCR immunosequencing, statistical association of individual TCRs with disease status, and machine learning. Every repertoire in the discovery cohort had been generated on one and the same sequencing platform. Rather than using new phenotypic data, the later analysis identified candidate immune exposures from TCR beta sequences and from how often those sequences occurred across donors. Roughly 5 DR-DQ haplotypes were handled as single units for association and clustering because linkage in the cohort was strong. Donor age, sex, ethnicity and CMV serostatus were compiled together with the repertoire data. An earlier analysis of nearly 600 of the donors applied high-throughput TCR beta sequencing to assess whether each TCR beta V gene segment acted as functional or pseudogenic. Typing coverage varied by locus: roughly 629-640 donors for A, B, C, DRB1 and DQB1; roughly 560 for DQA1; 606 for DPA1; 400 to 480 for DPB1. The T cell repertoires of 550 to 850 subjects were profiled by immunosequencing and related to cytomegalovirus serostatus. In addition to the first cohort of around 670 subjects, a separate validation cohort of 120 different subjects was used. Of the approximately 400 genotyped donors, 75% to 85% were placed in the genetic ancestry cluster associated with self-reported Caucasian donors. A later analysis re-examined previously published TCR beta repertoires from more than 600 donors and added high-resolution HLA genotyping to investigate patterns of TCR occurrence. The study was designed to test whether signatures of past pathogen exposure could be identified by cataloging public T cell receptors. HLA typing covered class I and class II loci at four-digit resolution. In a later genetic analysis, genome-wide SNP genotypes for about three fifths of the roughly 670 donors were used, and that subset was treated as a discovery cohort. Across around 400 genotyped donors of the cohort, an average of roughly 200,000 unique TCR beta nucleotide sequences per donor were sequenced, and 15% to 20% of those sequences were non-productive. Broad study findings and their caveats: In both the original and validation cohorts, the classifier was reported to diagnose cytomegalovirus status with high specificity and sensitivity. The sequencing pipeline was judged likely to have produced a cluster of highly shared sequence variants as a technical artifact. V-gene and J-gene trimming of TCR beta chains was associated with a missense DCLRE1C variant in a later genetic analysis, and the association was replicated in an independent cohort. Linkage disequilibrium might explain the correlated functional status among segregating V segments, but an unknown experimental factor could not be excluded. According to a later analysis, TCR association rates differed among HLA loci, with DRB1 alleles showing the most associated TCRs and HLA-C alleles showing the fewest. A further reported finding was that TCR beta sequences accurately predicted the HLA-A and HLA-B alleles for most subjects in the first cohort. In this cohort, only TCR beta chains were sequenced, and detectable features were limited by the absence of alpha or paired-chain data. Some IMGT-functional V segments, including TRBV6-2 and TRBV6-3, could not be told apart with the 87-base-pair reads, so those segments were excluded. Around 16 rarely observed V segments, including chromosome 9 orphons, were excluded from the earlier analysis of about 500 of the donors because counts were too low. The study gave a list of 150 to 200 TCR beta chains associated with cytomegalovirus. A later analysis found that most CMV-associated TCR beta chains appeared HLA-restricted, with HLA associations seemingly driven largely by CMV exposure. The presence/absence analyses assumed that sequencing depth was roughly uniform across donors, and that assumption may not be true. In an earlier analysis of approximately 600 of the donors, most TCR beta V segments were observed in productive rearrangements about 87% or about 30% of the time, broadly matching IMGT annotations. In vitro tests confirmed that three of the cytomegalovirus-associated TCR beta chains recognize cytomegalovirus antigens. For the cohort, immune exposure information was limited to CMV serostatus. The authors suggested that the approach could potentially be generalized to other disease states and immunological phenotypes. When HLA alleles, especially DR and DQ, strongly co-occurred, TCR associations were difficult to assign to individual alleles. According to a later genetic analysis, donors in an Asian-associated ancestry cluster had fewer N-insertions in productive TCRs than the approximately 700-donor mean. Specific HLA alleles were associated with 15,000 to 20,000 TCR beta sequences at a false discovery rate of 0.05 in a later analysis. Several of the top co-occurrence clusters appeared to be linked to parvovirus B19, influenza, CMV and Epstein-Barr virus, according to a later analysis. Most TCR sequences were observed very rarely across donors, whereas some public TCRs were present in many individuals. Because some donors lacked HLA typing at each locus, the association tests relied only on the typed subset. In a later analysis, HLA-associated TCR beta chains showed more clonal expansion and lower generation probabilities than non-associated chains that were equally common.

A note on this clone: This clone's antigen is unknown. Base quality data are lacking; no much larger clone is found one base away.

The CDR3 runs 18 residues from the cysteine to the phenylalanine. The entry retains the CDR3 DNA only, 54 bases that are in frame from base 1. V loses 1 base, J loses 5 bases, and the germline ends lie 23 bases apart. For CDR1 and CDR2, the germline V gene lists MGHRA and YSYEKL. Libraries were built with the immunoSEQ multiplex PCR assay. For the multiplex PCR, a mixture combining 60 forward primers for TCR Vbeta segments and 13 reverse primers for TCR Jbeta segments was used. The CDR3 region of rearranged TCR beta genes was amplified from genomic DNA by a multiplex PCR assay. The amplified TCR beta libraries were sequenced on the Illumina HiSeq System as 87-base-pair reads. As for how the authors treated the data: A later analysis tallied 80 million to 95 million unique TCR beta chains across the 666 repertoires, and about 10 million of those chains were shared by two or more donors. Raw reads were error-corrected and collapsed into unique sequences with a nearest-neighbor algorithm that merged closely related sequences to remove PCR and sequencing errors. CDR3 sequences were aligned to IMGT reference sequences to assign V, D and J gene segments. For a sequence to be retained, a match of at least six nucleotides to both a V gene segment and a J gene segment was required. Rearrangements were called productive when the CDR3 lacked stop codons and stayed in frame with V and J; all others were non-productive. CDR3 was defined according to IMGT convention as the region running from the second conserved V-encoded cysteine to the conserved J-encoded phenylalanine. The earlier analysis of roughly 590 of the donors excluded sequences that lacked an unambiguous match to a single V gene segment. In an earlier analysis of around 590 of the donors, a V segment was called functional when productive rearrangements were above 56.7%, and segregating when the standard deviation between donors exceeded 5%. A statistical classification framework was developed to diagnose cytomegalovirus status using the catalog of TCR beta chain sequences. In a later analysis, V and J genes were assigned by comparing TCR nucleotide sequences against IMGT/GENE-DB human TR gene sequences. The TCRdist pipeline was used in a later analysis to assign CDR3 sequences and most-parsimonious VDJ recombination scenarios. In a later analysis, each TCR beta chain was defined by its CDR3 amino acid sequence together with its V-gene family, and reads without a unique V-gene family were excluded. In a later analysis, nearly 600 highly shared, low-generation-probability nucleotide sequences were removed to address suspected cross-contamination and a sequencing artifact. In a later analysis, a clonal expansion index for each public chain was calculated from normalized within-repertoire ranks of inferred template counts. In a later analysis, generation probabilities were computed using a VDJ recombination model fitted to out-of-frame rearrangements, and the results were checked against IGoR. In a later analysis, hypergeometric tests were used to score TCR-TCR, TCR-HLA and TCR-CMV co-occurrence, with a repertoire-size bias correction applied to TCR pairs. In a later analysis, false discovery rates were estimated by permuting HLA or CMV assignments 20 times. In a later analysis, co-occurring TCRs were grouped with DBSCAN, and TCRdist sequence similarity was added when clustering was performed within HLA-allele-positive subsets. Repertoires with fewer than 30,000 or more than 120,000 public chains, plus five repertoires with anomalous nucleotide sharing, were excluded from co-occurrence clustering. TCRdb's version of the immuneACCESS table is confined to in-frame rearrangements and falls short of the full clone set. An unresolved V gene accounts for under half of the shortfall where checked; the remainder is of unknown origin. V, J and clone size are taken as reported in that table, and D and trimming were inferred from the DNA itself. The sample table holds 140,000 to 150,000 clones, of which almost 80% were seen once. Together, the top ten hold around 7% of the sample.

The cohort consisted of approximately 690 healthy bone marrow donors. Cohort members were all nominally healthy when sampled, although unrecorded immune exposures were likely present. The donor tested CMV seropositive and was one of the 289 seropositive cohort members. Every donor gave a peripheral blood sample, and the peripheral blood mononuclear cells from that sample were used for TCR beta sequencing. Genomic DNA was extracted from the blood cell samples with the Qiagen DNeasy Blood Extraction Kit. The TCR originated in a woman in her thirties or forties in good health and CMV-seropositive. Sequencing was done on a sample of PBMCs. The rearrangement joined TRBV4-1 to TRBJ1-2, with TRBD1 as a weak D call on 6 bases. Here is the DNA: TGCGCCAGCAGCCAAGGAGATTCTGTGTCGGCAGGGGTGTATGGCTACACCTTC. This encodes CASSQGDSVSAGVYGYTF.